These T cell receptor beta chains were read from a single sample in a study of memory CD4+ T cells and cytomegalovirus serostatus. Data came from immunoSEQ multiplex PCR; TCRdb stores just in-frame clones and leaves some out. The profile covers more than 45,000 clones, with around 74% appearing a single time and 1.2% taken by the ten largest. What was sequenced was memory CD4+ T cells from blood. These receptors came from an adult in good health and CMV-seropositive. The CDR3 runs from the conserved cysteine through the conserved F or W. A D gene is named only where the DNA matches it firmly. Clone size is shown for a subset of rows, as once, few, many or a class of expanded clone.

TRBD1 | once | TRBJ2-2 | TRBV18 | TGTGCCAGCTCACCGACAGGGGATGACGGGGAGCTGTTTTTT | CASSPTGDDGELFF
. | . | TRBJ2-5 | TRBV11-2 | TGTGCCAGCAGCTTAGGTCCTATCGGGGGAGAGACCCAGTACTTC | CASSLGPIGGETQYF
. | . | TRBJ2-7 | TRBV15 | TGTGCCACCAGCCCCGGGTCGACCGCCTACGAGCAGTACTTC | CATSPGSTAYEQYF
. | . | TRBJ2-4 | TRBV4-2 | TGTGCCAGCAGCCAAGGTAGTACCTCGACAAACATTCAGTACTTC | CASSQGSTSTNIQYF
TRBD1 | . | TRBJ2-1 | TRBV2 | TGTGCCAGCAGACCCCGGACAGGGGGTCCCTCTAGCTCCTACAATGAGCAGTTCTTC | CASRPRTGGPSSSYNEQFF
. | . | TRBJ2-3 | TRBV7-3 | TGTGCCAGCAGCCCCGTCCCGCGAGGAGATACGCAGTATTTT | CASSPVPRGDTQYF
TRBD1 | . | TRBJ2-6 | TRBV13 | TGTGCCAGCAGCACGCTCAGGGGGTTCTCAGCTTCCAACGTCCTGACTTTC | CASSTLRGFSASNVLTF
. | . | TRBJ1-2 | TRBV2 | TGTGCCAGCAACGGTGGACGATATTATGGCTACACCTTC | CASNGGRYYGYTF
. | . | TRBJ2-7 | TRBV13 | TGTGCCAGCAGCTTAGTAAGCTACGAGCAGTACTTC | CASSLVSYEQYF
. | . | TRBJ1-1 | TRBV5-6 | TGTGCCAGCAGCCCGAGGACAGTTCTTGGGCCTGAAGCTTTCTTT | CASSPRTVLGPEAFF
. | once | TRBJ2-3 | TRBV7-9 | TGTGCCAGCAGCTTAGGAGAATCCGCAGCGGGTCGCACAGATACGCAGTATTTT | CASSLGESAAGRTDTQYF